Reported below is one TCR beta chain. Its antigen remains unidentified. Diagnoses were made from clinical symptoms, serum measures (thyroxine and TRAb), thyroid ultrasound and orbital computed tomography. It was 8 to 10 ml of fresh peripheral blood that supplied the PBMCs. This sample was taken from a study of T cells in Graves' hyperthyroidism and ophthalmopathy. Study as a whole: Upon initial diagnosis and before any treatment, peripheral blood was collected.

There are 15 residues in the CDR3. V shed 1 base and J shed 4 bases, with 12 bases lying between them. Germline V gene lookup returns CDR1 SGHRS and CDR2 YFSETQ. Study conclusions and caveats: Median prediction lead before ophthalmopathy onset was six to eight months with the model.

Authors of the study amplified TCR beta CDR3 regions from RNA transcripts. With the HTBI primer set, the TCR CDR3 went through a first round of RT-PCR. One entry per CDR3 protein results from TCRdb running MiXCR on the multiplex PCR reads. Here the sample spans about 640,000 distinct CDR3 sequences, roughly 20% being singletons. The chain employs TRBV5-1 and TRBJ2-1, with no clear D. Sequencing was carried out using blood. This sequence originates from a man younger than 40 with Graves' ophthalmopathy. The CDR3 nucleotides read TGCGCCAGCAGCTTGATTGGCAGAAAATACAATGAGCAGTTCTTC. Encoded protein: CASSLIGRKYNEQFF. Full variable domain (missing parts from reference TRBV5-1 and TRBJ2-1): KAGVTQTPRYLIKTRGQQVTLSCSPISGHRSVSWYQQTPGQGLQFLFEYFSETQRNKGNFPGRFSGRQFSNSRSEMNVSTLELGDSALYLCASSLIGRKYNEQFFGPGTRLTVL.